One and the same sample provided the 9 T cell receptor beta chains below, sequenced in a study of cytomegalovirus exposure and HLA in healthy donors. The PCR ran on 60 Vbeta and 13 Jbeta primers. Sequenced by immunoSEQ multiplex PCR; TCRdb stores in-frame clones only, minus some. Here the sample spans some 120,000 clones, approximately 80% being singletons. Sequencing was carried out using PBMCs. The origin of the receptors is a human donor in good health.

This clone was found once. This chain uses TRBV5-1 with TRBJ2-7, with 9 bases matching TRBD1. J lost 7 bases, V lost 4 bases, and 9 bases had no gene match. CDR1 and CDR2 (germline): SGHRS, YFSETQ. The CDR3 length is 14 residues. CDR3 protein: CASSAGQGALEQYF. The DNA of the CDR3 is TGCGCCAGCAGCGCGGGACAGGGCGCTTTGGAGCAGTACTTC.

The chain uses TRBV10-3 and TRBJ2-7; 11 bases map to TRBD2. V dropped 7 bases and J dropped 4; count of bases not matched to a gene: 15. CDR3 length: 17 residues. Germline CDR1 ENHRY, CDR2 SYGVKD. CDR3 in amino acids: CAIMNRGLAGGTYEQYF. The DNA of the CDR3 is TGTGCCATCATGAACAGGGGGCTAGCGGGAGGTACATACGAGCAGTACTTC.

Here the CDR3 reads CASSLMGFRSGDTQYF. Here the CDR3 DNA reads TGTGCCAGCAGCCTGATGGGTTTCCGGAGTGGAGATACGCAGTATTTT. The chain joins TRBV27 to TRBJ2-3; D not certain. The germline V gene encodes CDR1 MNHEY and CDR2 SMNVEV (reference sequence). V was trimmed by 6 bases and J by 5 bases, leaving 21 bases between them. CDR3 length: 16 amino acids.

The V and J genes are TRBV28 and TRBJ1-6; D is perhaps TRBD1 (5 bases). The CDR3 contains 13 residues. Germline assignment: CDR1 MDHEN and CDR2 SYDVKM. V was shortened by 5 bases and J by 18 bases, with 20 bases between the two germline ends. CDR3 DNA sequence: TGTGCCAGCAGTCCCCCGGGGGGGACCCTTCCCCACTTT. It specifies CASSPPGGTLPHF.

The chain couples TRBV1 to TRBJ2-7; no DNA check was done on the table's D call, TRBD2. TRBV1 is termed a pseudogene. The CDR3 is made up of 16 amino acids. The CDR3 DNA follows: TGCACCAGCAGCCAAGATCACGCGGGAGCATCTTACGAGCAGTACTTC. It encodes CTSSQDHAGASYEQYF.

V and J are TRBV10-1 and TRBJ1-1; 7 bases map to TRBD1. CDR1 WNHNN and CDR2 SYGVQD come from the germline V gene (reference sequence). Trimming cost V 6 bases and J 4 bases; bases outside gene matches: 11. The CDR3 has 15 amino acids. The CDR3 region has the DNA TGCGCCAGCAGACCCCAGGGGAAGGGGGCCACTGAAGCTTTCTTT. This encodes CASRPQGKGATEAFF.

V and J are TRBV18 and TRBJ1-2, with 9 bases lining up with TRBD1. J was trimmed by 4 bases and V by 5 bases; bases with no gene match: 14. The germline V gene encodes CDR1 KGHSH and CDR2 LQKENI. The CDR3 is 17 residues long. The CDR3 spells CASSKARDRDSGYGYTF. CDR3 in DNA: TGTGCCAGCTCAAAGGCCCGGGACAGGGATAGTGGCTATGGCTACACCTTC.

This chain connects TRBV6-1 to TRBJ2-5, with D maybe TRBD2 (5 bases). CDR3 length: 13 amino acids. CDR1 MNHNS and CDR2 SASEGT come from the germline V gene. With 10 bases removed from V and 9 bases from J, the gap between germline ends came to 21 bases. CDR3 nucleotide sequence: TGTGCCACCTCGACTACACATCAGGCGCCCCAGTACTTC. It encodes CATSTTHQAPQYF.

This clone was seen once. The genes are TRBV11-2 and TRBJ1-1, with 8 bases identical to TRBD1. After removal of 6 bases from V and 0 bases from J, the junction contained 6 bases not matched to a gene. The germline V gene encodes CDR1 SGHAT and CDR2 FQNNGV. The CDR3 is made up of 15 amino acids. CDR3 sequence reads: CASRRGTGMNTEAFF. CDR3 sequence (DNA): TGTGCCAGCAGGAGAGGGACAGGTATGAACACTGAAGCTTTCTTT.